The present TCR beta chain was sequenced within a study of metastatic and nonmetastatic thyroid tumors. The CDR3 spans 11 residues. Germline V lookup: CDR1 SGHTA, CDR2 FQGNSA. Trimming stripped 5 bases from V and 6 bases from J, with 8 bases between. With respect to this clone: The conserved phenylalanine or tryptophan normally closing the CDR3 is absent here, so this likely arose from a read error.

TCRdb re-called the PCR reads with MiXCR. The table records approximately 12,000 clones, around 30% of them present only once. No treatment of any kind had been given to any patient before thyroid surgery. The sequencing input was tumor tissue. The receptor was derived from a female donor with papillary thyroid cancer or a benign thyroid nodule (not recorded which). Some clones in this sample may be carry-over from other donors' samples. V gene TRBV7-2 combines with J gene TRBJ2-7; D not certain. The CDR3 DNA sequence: TGTGCCAGCAGCGCTCATTTCGAGCAGTACCTC. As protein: CASSAHFEQYL.